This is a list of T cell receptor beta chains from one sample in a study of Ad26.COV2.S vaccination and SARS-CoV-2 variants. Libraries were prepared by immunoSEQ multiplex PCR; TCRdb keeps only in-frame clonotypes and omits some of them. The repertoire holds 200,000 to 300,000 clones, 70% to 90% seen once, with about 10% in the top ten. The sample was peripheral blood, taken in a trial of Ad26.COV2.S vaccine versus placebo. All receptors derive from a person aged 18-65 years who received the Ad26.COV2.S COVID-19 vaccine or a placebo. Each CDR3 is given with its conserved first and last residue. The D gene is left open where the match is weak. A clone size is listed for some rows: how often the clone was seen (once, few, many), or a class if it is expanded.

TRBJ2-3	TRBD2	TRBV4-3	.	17	CASSQAPGLAVTDTQYF	TGCGCCAGCAGCCAAGCGCCGGGGCTAGCGGTGACGGATACGCAGTATTTT
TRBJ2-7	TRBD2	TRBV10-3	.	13	CAPNLAGRYEQYF	TGTGCCCCTAACCTAGCGGGAAGGTACGAGCAGTACTTC
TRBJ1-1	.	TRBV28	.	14	CASSSYTGSPEAFF	TGTGCCAGCAGTTCGTACACAGGATCACCTGAAGCTTTCTTT
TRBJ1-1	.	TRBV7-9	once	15	CASSPRTREDTEAFF	TGTGCCAGCAGCCCCAGGACACGGGAGGACACTGAAGCTTTCTTT
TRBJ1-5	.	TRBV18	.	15	CASSPIDRTGQPQHF	TGTGCCAGCTCACCGATCGACAGAACCGGTCAGCCCCAGCATTTT
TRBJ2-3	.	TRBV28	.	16	CASSAMGGGNTDTQYF	TGTGCCAGCAGCGCTATGGGAGGGGGTAACACAGATACGCAGTATTTT
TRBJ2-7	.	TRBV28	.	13	CASSLLHSYEQYF	TGTGCCAGCAGTTTACTCCACTCCTACGAGCAGTACTTC
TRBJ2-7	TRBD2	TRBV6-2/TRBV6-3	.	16	CASSGPGSYSGREQYF	TGTGCCAGCAGTGGCCCCGGGAGTTATAGCGGGAGGGAGCAGTACTTC
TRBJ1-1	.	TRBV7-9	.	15	CASSLDPGWSTEAFF	TGTGCCAGCAGCTTAGACCCAGGTTGGAGCACTGAAGCTTTCTTT
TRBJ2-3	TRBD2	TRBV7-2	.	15	CASSQTLAGTDTQYF	TGTGCCAGCAGCCAGACGCTAGCGGGCACAGATACGCAGTATTTT
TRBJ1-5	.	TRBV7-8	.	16	CASSTSGLEGNQPQHF	TGTGCCAGCAGCACATCAGGGTTAGAGGGCAATCAGCCCCAGCATTTT
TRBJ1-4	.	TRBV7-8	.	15	CASRPLVGGNEKLFF	TGTGCCAGCAGACCCCTGGTGGGGGGGAACGAAAAACTGTTTTTT
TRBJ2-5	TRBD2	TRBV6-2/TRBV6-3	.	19	CASSHITTSGGRTKETQYF	TGTGCCAGCAGTCATATCACGACTAGCGGGGGAAGAACAAAAGAGACCCAGTACTTC
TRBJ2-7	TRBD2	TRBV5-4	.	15	CASSGKRGPPDEQYF	TGTGCCAGCAGCGGTAAGCGGGGGCCTCCGGACGAGCAGTACTTC
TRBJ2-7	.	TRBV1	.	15	CTSSQPCGTPYEQYF	TGCACCAGCAGCCAACCCTGCGGGACCCCCTACGAGCAGTACTTC
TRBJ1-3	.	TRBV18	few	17	CASSPPRGTKGGNTIYF	TGTGCCAGCTCACCGCCTCGCGGGACGAAGGGTGGAAACACCATATATTTT
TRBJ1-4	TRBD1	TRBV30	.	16	CAWRRDRGSANEKLFF	TGTGCCTGGAGGCGGGACAGGGGTTCCGCTAATGAAAAACTGTTTTTT
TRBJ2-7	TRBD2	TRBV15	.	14	CATSRGGIYYEQYF	TGTGCCACCAGCAGGGGAGGGATATACTACGAGCAGTACTTC
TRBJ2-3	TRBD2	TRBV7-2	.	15	CASSFTSGSTDTQYF	TGTGCCAGCAGCTTCACTAGCGGAAGCACAGATACGCAGTATTTT
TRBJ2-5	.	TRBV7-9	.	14	CASSLDRGGETQYF	TGTGCCAGCAGCTTAGACAGGGGAGGAGAGACCCAGTACTTC
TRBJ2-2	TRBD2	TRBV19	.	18	CASSKWAVSSGESGELFF	TGTGCCAGTAGTAAATGGGCTGTTTCTAGCGGGGAATCCGGGGAGCTGTTTTTT
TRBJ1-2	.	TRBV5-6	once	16	CASSLDREGFDYGYTF	TGTGCCAGCAGCTTGGATAGGGAAGGATTCGACTATGGCTACACCTTC
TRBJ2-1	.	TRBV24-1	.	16	CATSDLQAGSYNEQFF	TGTGCCACCAGTGATTTGCAGGCAGGATCCTACAATGAGCAGTTCTTC
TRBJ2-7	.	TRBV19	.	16	CASTPPPGDLNYEQYF	TGTGCCAGTACCCCCCCTCCTGGGGACCTTAACTACGAGCAGTACTTC
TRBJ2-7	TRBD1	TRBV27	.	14	CASRRDRGSYEQYF	TGTGCCAGCAGGCGGGACAGGGGCTCCTACGAGCAGTACTTC
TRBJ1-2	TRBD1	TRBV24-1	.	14	CATSDPGRGYGYTF	TGTGCCACCAGTGATCCTGGCAGGGGGTATGGCTACACCTTC
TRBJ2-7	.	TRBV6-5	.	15	CASSYSGVTAYEQYF	TGTGCCAGCAGTTACTCGGGGGTCACGGCCTACGAGCAGTACTTC
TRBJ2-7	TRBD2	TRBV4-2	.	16	CASSQDEAGGTYEQYF	TGTGCCAGCAGCCAAGATGAGGCGGGAGGAACCTACGAGCAGTACTTC
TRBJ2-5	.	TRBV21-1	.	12	CASSDGQETQYF	TGTGCCAGCAGCGACGGCCAAGAGACCCAGTACTTC
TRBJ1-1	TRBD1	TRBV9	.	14	CASSDPQGDTEAFF	TGTGCCAGCAGCGATCCACAGGGGGACACTGAAGCTTTCTTT
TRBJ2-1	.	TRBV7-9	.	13	CASSVDSPNEQFF	TGTGCCAGCAGCGTAGACTCGCCCAATGAGCAGTTCTTC
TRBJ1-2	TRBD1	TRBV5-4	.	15	CASSSPGQGLDGYTF	TGTGCCAGCAGCTCTCCGGGACAGGGTTTGGATGGCTACACCTTC
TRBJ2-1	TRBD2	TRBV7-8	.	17	CASSLSNSGGRYNEQFF	TGTGCCAGCAGCTTAAGTAACAGCGGGGGGCGATACAATGAGCAGTTCTTC
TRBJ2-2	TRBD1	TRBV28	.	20	CASSLWGRRTGGSNTGELFF	TGTGCCAGCAGTTTATGGGGGAGAAGGACAGGGGGATCGAACACCGGGGAGCTGTTTTTT
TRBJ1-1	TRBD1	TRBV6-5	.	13	CASSDRGFTEAFF	TGTGCCAGCAGCGACAGGGGCTTCACTGAAGCTTTCTTT
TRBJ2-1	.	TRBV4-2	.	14	CASSHGEGDNEQFF	TGTGCCAGCAGCCATGGAGAGGGAGACAATGAGCAGTTCTTC
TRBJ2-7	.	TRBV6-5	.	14	CASRITGSSYEQYF	TGTGCCAGCAGGATAACAGGGAGCTCCTACGAGCAGTACTTC
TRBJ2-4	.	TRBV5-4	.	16	CASTLGGDLAKNIQYF	TGTGCCAGCACCCTGGGCGGAGACCTAGCCAAAAACATTCAGTACTTC
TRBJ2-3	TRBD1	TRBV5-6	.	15	CASSRRQGVTDTQYF	TGTGCCAGCAGCCGCCGACAGGGGGTAACAGATACGCAGTATTTT
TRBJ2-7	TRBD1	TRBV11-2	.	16	CASSSGRGSGPYEQYF	TGTGCCAGCAGCTCAGGCAGGGGGTCGGGCCCCTACGAGCAGTACTTC
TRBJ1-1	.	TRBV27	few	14	CASRDSLGNTEAFF	TGTGCCAGCAGGGACAGTCTAGGGAACACTGAAGCTTTCTTT
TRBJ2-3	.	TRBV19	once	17	CASSPPRQGTSTDTQYF	TGTGCCAGTAGTCCCCCCCGGCAGGGAACGAGCACAGATACGCAGTATTTT
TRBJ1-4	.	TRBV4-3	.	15	CASSQDWRRGEKLFF	TGCGCCAGCAGCCAAGATTGGCGTAGGGGTGAAAAACTGTTTTTT
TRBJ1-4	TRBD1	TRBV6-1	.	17	CASSEPLDRATNEKLFF	TGTGCCAGCAGTGAACCCCTGGACAGGGCAACTAATGAAAAACTGTTTTTT
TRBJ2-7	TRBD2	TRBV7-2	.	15	CASSLGGGRDYEQYF	TGTGCCAGCAGCTTAGGGGGCGGGAGGGACTACGAGCAGTACTTC
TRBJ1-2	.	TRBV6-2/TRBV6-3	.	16	CASSYVPSMSNYGYTF	TGTGCCAGCAGTTACGTCCCAAGTATGTCTAACTATGGCTACACCTTC
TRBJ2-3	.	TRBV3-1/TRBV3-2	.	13	CASSQGNSDTQYF	TGTGCCAGCAGCCAAGGGAATAGCGATACGCAGTATTTT
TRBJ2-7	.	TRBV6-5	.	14	CASSRTDTTYEQYF	TGTGCCAGCAGCCGGACAGATACCACCTACGAGCAGTACTTC
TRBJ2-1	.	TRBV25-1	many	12	CASSERDTEQFF	TGTGCCAGCAGTGAAAGGGACACTGAGCAGTTCTTC